The 26 T cell receptor beta chains below come from one sample, sequenced in a study of cytomegalovirus exposure and HLA in healthy donors. It was with 60 Vbeta and 13 Jbeta primers that the PCR ran. Repertoires were generated with immunoSEQ multiplex PCR, while TCRdb's copy carries only in-frame clones and drops some. Among about 71,000 clones listed, 70% to 80% were seen once. The source material was PBMCs. These receptors were obtained from a woman in her fifties or sixties in good health and CMV-seropositive.

The V and J genes are TRBV5-1 and TRBJ2-7, with 10 bases fitting TRBD2. The CDR3 runs to 14 residues. Germline assignment: CDR1 SGHRS and CDR2 YFSETQ. V lost 2 bases to trimming and J lost 2 bases; unmatched junction nucleotides: 1. CDR3 region: CASSLAGGAYEQYF. The CDR3 DNA follows: TGCGCCAGCAGCTTAGCGGGAGGGGCCTACGAGCAGTACTTC.

This chain connects TRBV27 to TRBJ2-7; D is perhaps TRBD2 (6 bases). Looked up from germline, CDR1 is MNHEY and CDR2 is SMNVEV (reference sequence). V lost 0 bases and J lost 2, with 14 bases in between. The CDR3 spans 16 residues. This CDR3 reads CASSLSGLATTYEQYF. CDR3 nucleotides: TGTGCCAGCAGTTTATCGGGTCTAGCGACGACCTACGAGCAGTACTTC.

The chain uses TRBV4-1 and TRBJ2-2, with D uncertain. The CDR3 runs 14 residues. Germline CDR1 and CDR2: MGHRA and YSYEKL. Trimming pared 3 bases from V and 0 bases from J, leaving 5 bases between. CDR3 region: CASSHSANTGELFF. The CDR3 region has the DNA TGCGCCAGCAGCCACTCCGCGAACACCGGGGAGCTGTTTTTT.

The V gene is TRBV9, the J gene TRBJ1-1, with D uncertain. The CDR3 sequence is 13 residues long. The V gene lost 6 bases and the J gene lost 0 bases, with 9 bases spanning the gap. The V gene's germline CDR1 is SGDLS and CDR2 YYNGEE. CDR3 nucleotides: TGTGCCAGCATTAACAACGTGAACACTGAAGCTTTCTTT. Translating it yields CASINNVNTEAFF.

This clone was seen a handful of times. The chain links TRBV11-3 to TRBJ2-1; 8 positions agree with TRBD1. J was trimmed by 3 bases and V by 1 base; bases with no gene match: 5. CDR3 length: 16 residues. Per germline, CDR1 SGHNT and CDR2 YENEEA. CDR3 coding DNA: TGTGCCAGCAGCTTAGGGGGGACAGGTATCTACAATGAGCAGTTCTTC. Its protein is CASSLGGTGIYNEQFF.

The rearrangement joins TRBV7-8 to TRBJ2-3; 8 bases match TRBD2. The V gene end was trimmed by 0 bases and the J gene end by 4 bases; junction bases not matched to a gene: 12. Germline V gene lookup returns CDR1 SGHVS and CDR2 FQNEAQ. This CDR3 has 18 residues. The CDR3 nucleotides are TGTGCCAGCAGCTTAGCGGAGCGGGCGGGGGGATTCTCAGATACGCAGTATTTT. Translation: CASSLAERAGGFSDTQYF. Looking up the rest from reference TRBV7-8 and TRBJ2-3 gives the full variable domain: GAGVSQSPRYKVAKRGQDVALRCDPISGHVSLFWYQQALGQGPEFLTYFQNEAQLDKSGLPSDRFFAERPEGSVSTLKIQRTQQEDSAVYLCASSLAERAGGFSDTQYFGPGTRLTVL.

The chain uses TRBV29-1 and TRBJ2-7; D call uncertain. Germline V gene sequence: CDR1 SQVTM, CDR2 ANQGSEA. The CDR3 is 12 residues long. Trimming took off 6 bases at V and 0 bases at J, with 9 bases between the two ends. CDR3 sequence: CSVSSRSYEQYF. In nucleotides, the CDR3 is TGCAGCGTCAGTAGCCGCTCCTACGAGCAGTACTTC.

This rearrangement joins TRBV16 to TRBJ1-1; D is unresolved. Trimming stripped 0 bases from V and 10 bases from J, with 12 bases between. The germline gives CDR1 KGHSY, CDR2 FQNENV. The CDR3 is 13 amino acids. CDR3 sequence: CASSQSSARRAFF. The CDR3 nucleotides are TGTGCCAGCAGCCAATCGTCGGCTCGGAGAGCTTTCTTT.

There are a few counts of this clone. This chain uses TRBV19 with TRBJ1-5; 7 positions match TRBD1. Trimming at V came to 7 bases and at J to 7 bases, leaving 13 bases not matched to a gene. Germline loops: CDR1 LNHDA, CDR2 SQIVND (reference sequence). The CDR3 sequence is 15 residues long. The CDR3 protein is CASTYRAGGGQPQHF. CDR3 DNA: TGTGCCAGTACCTATCGGGCAGGGGGTGGGCAGCCCCAGCATTTT.

The count of this clone is one. The V call is TRBV27, the J call TRBJ1-1; D is unclear. CDR1 MNHEY and CDR2 SMNVEV come from the germline V gene (reference sequence). V shed 5 bases and J shed 4 bases, with 14 bases lying between them. The CDR3 consists of 14 residues. This CDR3 reads CASSPGREVTEAFF. In DNA, the CDR3 is TGTGCCAGCAGTCCCGGAAGGGAGGTCACTGAAGCTTTCTTT.

The chain recombines TRBV5-1 with TRBJ1-1; 11 bases agree with TRBD1. J lost 4 bases, V lost 3 bases, and 14 bases had no gene match. Germline V gene sequence: CDR1 SGHRS, CDR2 YFSETQ. The CDR3 spans 18 residues. CDR3 protein: CASSSKGQGAALGTEAFF. Here the CDR3 DNA reads TGCGCCAGCAGCTCCAAAGGACAGGGGGCGGCCCTGGGCACTGAAGCTTTCTTT.

The chain uses TRBV30 and TRBJ2-7; 7 positions agree with TRBD1. The CDR3 has 12 residues. The germline V gene has CDR1 GTSNPN and CDR2 SVGIG (reference sequence). V was clipped by 6 bases and J by 4 bases; unmatched bases: 6. The CDR3 reads CACSTGLYEQYF. The CDR3 nucleotides are TGTGCCTGTTCGACAGGGTTGTACGAGCAGTACTTC.

The gene calls are TRBV18 and TRBJ1-3; D gene unclear. V was cut by 8 bases and J by 5 bases, with 19 bases left in between. CDR1 and CDR2 (germline): KGHSH, LQKENI. The CDR3 spans 15 residues. The chain's CDR3 is CASRQPAGSRNTIYF. The CDR3 bases are TGTGCCAGCCGTCAACCAGCCGGGTCTCGAAACACCATATATTTT.

The chain carries TRBV6-1 and TRBJ1-2, with TRBD1 as a possible D gene (5 bases). V was shortened by 6 bases and J by 4 bases, with 12 bases between the two germline ends. The CDR3 contains 13 residues. Germline values: CDR1 MNHNS, CDR2 SASEGT. The CDR3 sequence: CASRADRTYGYTF. CDR3 coding DNA: TGTGCCAGCAGAGCCGACAGAACCTATGGCTACACCTTC.

The V call is TRBV15, the J call TRBJ2-2, with 7 bases identical to TRBD2. V shed 1 base, J shed 4 bases, and the junction held 9 bases outside the gene matches. This CDR3 spans 17 amino acids. Germline CDR1 reads LNHNV; CDR2 reads YYDKDF (reference sequence). The CDR3 region is CATSRGRAGEATGELFF. CDR3 nucleotides: TGTGCCACCAGCAGAGGTCGGGCGGGAGAGGCCACCGGGGAGCTGTTTTTT.

CDR3 residues: CASSLVSGGLFF. Here the CDR3 DNA reads TGTGCCAGCAGCTTAGTGTCGGGAGGGCTGTTTTTT. The V gene is TRBV7-2, the J gene TRBJ1-4, with D hard to call. V was cut by 1 base and J by 14 bases, with 11 bases left in between. The CDR3 extends over 12 amino acids. Germline lookup yields CDR1 SGHTA and CDR2 FQGNSA.

This clone was detected once. The chain links TRBV21-1 to TRBJ1-3; TRBD1 is the table's D call and was not checked against the DNA. TRBV21-1 is marked as a pseudogene. The CDR3 contains 17 residues. The CDR3 DNA reads as TGTGCCAGCAGCGGGCGACAGGTGGGGTACTCTGGAAACACCATATATTTT. This sequence encodes CASSGRQVGYSGNTIYF.

J is TRBJ2-1 and V is TRBV11-2; the match to TRBD1 covers 8 bases. V was clipped by 4 bases and J by 4 bases; unmatched bases: 15. Germline V gene lookup returns CDR1 SGHAT and CDR2 FQNNGV. This CDR3 is built from 18 residues. CDR3 in DNA: TGTGCCAGCAGCTCAGGGGGCGGGGTCCCCTCCCGGTACAATGAGCAGTTCTTC. This translates into CASSSGGGVPSRYNEQFF.

Only one count was recorded for this clone. In nucleotides, the CDR3 is TGCGCCAGCAGCCAATGGGACAGGGTATCCTCTGGGGCCAACGTCCTGACTTTC. The encoded protein is CASSQWDRVSSGANVLTF. This chain uses TRBV4-3 with TRBJ2-6, with TRBD1 matching 9 bases. This CDR3 comprises 18 residues. Per the germline V gene, CDR1 is LGHNA and CDR2 is YSLEER. Trimming at V came to 2 bases and at J to 0 bases, leaving 5 bases not matched to a gene.

The V and J genes are TRBV7-9 and TRBJ1-3; D not certain. This CDR3 region has 14 residues. The ends were cut back, 5 bases at V and 0 bases at J, with 8 bases in the middle. Germline V gene sequence: CDR1 SEHNR, CDR2 FQNEAQ (reference sequence). Here the CDR3 reads CASSLQYSGNTIYF. For the CDR3, the DNA is TGTGCCAGCAGCCTACAGTACTCTGGAAACACCATATATTTT. The full variable domain, its missing parts supplied by reference TRBV7-9 and TRBJ1-3, is DTGVSQNPRHKITKRGQNVTFRCDPISEHNRLYWYRQTLGQGPEFLTYFQNEAQLEKSRLLSDRFSAERPKGSFSTLEIQRTEQGDSAMYLCASSLQYSGNTIYFGEGSWLTVV.

This clone came up a few times. This chain links TRBV30 with TRBJ2-2, with 7 bases fitting TRBD1. J gave up 2 bases and V 5 bases, and 5 bases lay outside the gene matches. The CDR3 runs to 14 residues. In germline, CDR1 is GTSNPN, CDR2 SVGIG (reference sequence). Here the CDR3 reads CAWRQGFNTGELFF. DNA for the CDR3: TGTGCCTGGCGACAGGGTTTCAACACCGGGGAGCTGTTTTTT. The entire variable domain, with the rest obtained from reference TRBV30 and TRBJ2-2, is as follows: SQTIHQWPATLVQPVGSPLSLECTVEGTSNPNLYWYRQAAGRGLQLLFYSVGIGQISSEVPQNLSASRPQDRQFILSSKKLLLSDSGFYLCAWRQGFNTGELFFGEGSRLTVL.

The chain carries TRBV9 and TRBJ2-7; 10 nucleotides match TRBD1. The CDR3 sequence is 15 residues long. Germline values: CDR1 SGDLS, CDR2 YYNGEE. V gave up 1 base and J gave up 5 bases; unmatched junction bases: 6. The CDR3 DNA sequence: TGTGCCAGCAGCGTACAGGGGACAGGGGTCCACGAGCAGTACTTC. Translating gives CASSVQGTGVHEQYF.

The chain links TRBV10-1 to TRBJ2-3; D gene unclear. CDR3 length: 18 residues. The V end lost 6 bases, the J end lost 6 bases, and 28 bases lay between the germline ends. Germline CDR1 and CDR2: WNHNN and SYGVQD (reference sequence). The CDR3 DNA reads as TGCGCCAGCAGCGATCTTCCAAGCGCTTTAGGTCCCGAGGATACGCAGTATTTT. Translating it yields CASSDLPSALGPEDTQYF.

This sequence joins TRBV19 and TRBJ1-1; D possibly corresponds to TRBD1 (5 bases). The CDR3 runs 14 residues. Germline CDR1 reads LNHDA; CDR2 reads SQIVND (reference sequence). Between the trimmed V and J ends, which lost 3 bases and 1 base, there was a span of 9 bases. The CDR3 DNA sequence: TGTGCCAGTAGTATTATAGGGGAGAACACTGAAGCTTTCTTT. Its protein product is CASSIIGENTEAFF. Drawing the rest from reference TRBV19 and TRBJ1-1, the complete variable domain is DGGITQSPKYLFRKEGQNVTLSCEQNLNHDAMYWYRQDPGQGLRLIYYSQIVNDFQKGDIAEGYSVSREKKESFPLTVTSAQKNPTAFYLCASSIIGENTEAFFGQGTRLTVV.

The rearrangement joins TRBV10-3 to TRBJ2-3, with 8 bases matching TRBD1. V trimming: 9 bases; J trimming: 3 bases; junction bases outside the gene matches: 8. Per the germline V gene, CDR1 is ENHRY and CDR2 is SYGVKD. This CDR3 is 14 amino acids long. CDR3 DNA sequence: TGTGCCATATGGACAGGGAAAGATACAGATACGCAGTATTTT. Translation: CAIWTGKDTDTQYF.

This clone was detected only a few times. Different DNA sequences within this sample yield the same CDR3. V is TRBV7-9 and J is TRBJ1-2, with no clear D. This CDR3 is 13 amino acids long. Germline CDR1 SEHNR, CDR2 FQNEAQ (reference sequence). V was clipped by 1 base and J by 8 bases, with 11 bases between them. The CDR3 sequence: CASSLGREDGYTF. In DNA form, the CDR3 reads TGTGCCAGCAGCTTAGGGAGGGAGGACGGCTACACCTTC.